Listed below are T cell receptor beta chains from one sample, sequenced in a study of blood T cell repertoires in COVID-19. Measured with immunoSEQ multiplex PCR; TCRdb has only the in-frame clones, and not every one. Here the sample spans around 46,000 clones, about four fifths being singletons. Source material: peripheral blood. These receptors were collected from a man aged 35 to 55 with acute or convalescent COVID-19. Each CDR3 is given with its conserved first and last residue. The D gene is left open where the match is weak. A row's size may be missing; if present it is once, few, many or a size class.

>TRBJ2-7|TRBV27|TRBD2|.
TGTGCCAGCAGTTTAGGGCATAAGACGGGGAGGGAGGGCGAGCAGTACTTC
CASSLGHKTGREGEQYF
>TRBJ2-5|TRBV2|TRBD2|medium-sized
TGTGCCAGCAGTTGGACTAGCGGGGGTATACGGGAGACCCAGTACTTC
CASSWTSGGIRETQYF
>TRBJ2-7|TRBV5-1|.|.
TGCGCCAGCAGCTCTGGACAGTTAACCTACGAGCAGTACTTC
CASSSGQLTYEQYF
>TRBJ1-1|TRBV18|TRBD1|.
TGTGCCAGCTCCGAAACGGTTACAGGGGTGAACACTGAAGCTTTCTTT
CASSETVTGVNTEAFF
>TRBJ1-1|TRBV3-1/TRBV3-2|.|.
TGTGCCAGCAGCCTGGGAGGCGCCCTCATGAACACTGAAGCTTTCTTT
CASSLGGALMNTEAFF
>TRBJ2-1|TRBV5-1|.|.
TGCGCCAGCAGCGCCGCGGGGGCCCACTACAATGAGCAGTTCTTC
CASSAAGAHYNEQFF
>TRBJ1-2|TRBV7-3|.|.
TGTGCCAGCAGCTTAAACGGACTAGGGGGCTACACCTTC
CASSLNGLGGYTF
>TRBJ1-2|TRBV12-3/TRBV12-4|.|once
TGTGCCAGCAGTGCCTCGGGGTATGGCTACACCTTC
CASSASGYGYTF
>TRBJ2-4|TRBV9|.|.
TGTGCCAGCAGCGCGACAGTAGCCAAAAACATTCAGTACTTC
CASSATVAKNIQYF
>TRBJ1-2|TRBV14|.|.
TGTGCCAGCAGCCCACGACTATTAGGCCTTGGTGGCTACACCTTC
CASSPRLLGLGGYTF
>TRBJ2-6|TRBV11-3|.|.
TGTGCCAGCAGCCCTAAGGGGATCTCTGGGGCCAACGTCCTGACTTTC
CASSPKGISGANVLTF
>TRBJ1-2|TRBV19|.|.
TGTGCCAGTAGTCATTCCTATGGCTACACCTTC
CASSHSYGYTF
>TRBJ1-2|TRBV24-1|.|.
TGTGCCACCAGTGATTTTTGGACCGGGAGCTATGGCTACACCTTC
CATSDFWTGSYGYTF
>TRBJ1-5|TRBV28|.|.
TGTGCCAGCAGTTTTTTTCTCTTGAGGTTGAGAGGGCCCCAGCATTTT
CASSFFLLRLRGPQHF
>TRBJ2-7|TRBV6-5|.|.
TGTGCCAGCAGTTACTTTGGAGTGCGGTACTTC
CASSYFGVRYF
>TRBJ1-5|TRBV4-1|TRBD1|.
TGCGCCAGCAGCCAAGCCATAGGGGGCTATCAGCCCCAGCATTTT
CASSQAIGGYQPQHF
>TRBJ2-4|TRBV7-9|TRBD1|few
TGTGCCAGCAGCCAAAGGGGACAGGGTAAAAACATTCAGTACTTC
CASSQRGQGKNIQYF
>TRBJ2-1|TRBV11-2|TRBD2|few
TGTGCCAGCAGCTTAGAGGGGGGGGGTTGGAATGAGCAGTTCTTC
CASSLEGGGWNEQFF
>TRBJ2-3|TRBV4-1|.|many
TGCGCCAGCAGCACAACAGGGTACGCGCAGTATTTT
CASSTTGYAQYF
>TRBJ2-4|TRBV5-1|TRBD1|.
TGCGCCAGCAGCCCCTACGCAGGACAGGGTCAAAACATTCAGTACTTC
CASSPYAGQGQNIQYF
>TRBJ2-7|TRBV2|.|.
TGTGCCAGCACCCTCCAGAGGCCCTACGAGCAGTACTTC
CASTLQRPYEQYF
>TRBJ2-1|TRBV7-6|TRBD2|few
TGTGCCAGCAGCTCGTCAACTAGCGGGGCCACCTTTAATGAGCAGTTCTTC
CASSSSTSGATFNEQFF
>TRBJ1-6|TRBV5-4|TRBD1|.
TGTGCCAGCAGCTTTGGGGGACAGGGTATGTCACCCCTCCACTTT
CASSFGGQGMSPLHF